The present entry profiles one T cell receptor (beta chain) with its context. The source of the sample is a study of blood T cell repertoires in COVID-19. Across the whole study: Donors in the United States, Italy and Spain gave samples during acute or convalescent COVID-19.

The protocol was immunoSEQ multiplex PCR, while the TCRdb copy is restricted to in-frame clones and leaves out a portion. The sample holds roughly 250,000 clones; about 83% are singletons and the top ten take 2% to 2.5%. Participants were placed into cohorts based on the clinical history they reported. The recovered donors of Cohort 3 showed two negative PCRs, clearance, or symptom resolution. V trimming: 2 bases; J trimming: 0 bases; junction bases outside the gene matches: 7. The V gene's germline CDR1 is SEHNR and CDR2 FQNEAQ (reference sequence). This CDR3 comprises 17 residues. The receptor was isolated from a woman aged 45-65 years who had recovered from COVID-19. This sequence joins TRBV7-9 and TRBJ2-4, with 7 positions matching TRBD1. The sequencing input was PBMCs or T cells enriched from blood (not recorded which). The CDR3 region is CASSLRTGAEAKNIQYF. Here the CDR3 DNA reads TGTGCCAGCAGCTTAAGGACAGGCGCCGAAGCCAAAAACATTCAGTACTTC.